These 5 T cell receptor beta chains were all obtained from the same sample, sequenced in a study of CD8+CD57+ T cells in acquired aplastic anemia. It was genomic DNA that served as the template for profiling TCR beta VDJ and CDR3. TCRdb re-derived calls from the reads in MiXCR, one entry per CDR3 protein. In the table there are 250,000 to 300,000 distinct CDR3 sequences, roughly three fifths of which are singletons. Sequencing was done on a sample of sorted CD4+, CD8+, or CD8+CD57+ T cells (not recorded which) from PBMCs. The origin of the receptors is a human donor with severe aplastic anemia or a healthy control (not recorded which).

The chain is built from TRBV20-1 and TRBJ1-5, with D possibly being TRBD1 (5 bases). Germline loops: CDR1 DFQATT, CDR2 SNEGSKA (reference sequence). V lost 6 bases to trimming and J lost 5 bases, with 14 bases between them. CDR3 length: 13 amino acids. CDR3: CSALGQGDQPQHF. The CDR3 nucleotides read TGCAGTGCCCTTGGGCAGGGAGATCAGCCCCAGCATTTT.

There are many counts of this clonotype. The chain uses TRBV2 and TRBJ2-1, with 10 bases aligning to TRBD2. The germline gives CDR1 SNHLY, CDR2 FYNNEI. The CDR3 is 14 amino acids. V trimming: 7 bases; J trimming: 8 bases; junction bases outside the gene matches: 8. The CDR3 loop is CASIPGLAIDEQFF. The CDR3 bases are TGTGCCAGCATACCGGGACTAGCGATCGATGAGCAGTTCTTC.

This rearrangement joins TRBV19 to TRBJ2-5; D ambiguous. This CDR3 has 13 residues. The V and J ends lost 6 bases and 1 base respectively, with 9 bases between them. Germline V CDR1 and CDR2: LNHDA, SQIVND (reference sequence). In DNA form, the CDR3 reads TGTGCCAGTAGAGCCGTGGGCCAAGAGACCCAGTACTTC. Its protein product is CASRAVGQETQYF.

This clonotype has only a few counts. The CDR3 loop is CSVEHSTGANVLTF. The CDR3 bases are TGCAGCGTTGAGCACAGTACTGGGGCCAACGTCCTGACTTTC. The rearrangement joins TRBV29-1 to TRBJ2-6; D is undetermined. With 3 bases removed from V and 2 bases from J, the gap between germline ends came to 8 bases. Per germline, CDR1 SQVTM and CDR2 ANQGSEA. CDR3 length equals 14 residues.

The chain employs TRBV20-1 and TRBJ2-5; D gene unclear. CDR1 and CDR2 from the germline V gene are DFQATT and SNEGSKA (reference sequence). V was pared by 4 bases and J by 5 bases, with 5 bases between. This CDR3 is 10 amino acids long. The CDR3 nucleotides read TGCAGTGCTACCGGGGAGACCCAGTACTTC. As protein: CSATGETQYF.